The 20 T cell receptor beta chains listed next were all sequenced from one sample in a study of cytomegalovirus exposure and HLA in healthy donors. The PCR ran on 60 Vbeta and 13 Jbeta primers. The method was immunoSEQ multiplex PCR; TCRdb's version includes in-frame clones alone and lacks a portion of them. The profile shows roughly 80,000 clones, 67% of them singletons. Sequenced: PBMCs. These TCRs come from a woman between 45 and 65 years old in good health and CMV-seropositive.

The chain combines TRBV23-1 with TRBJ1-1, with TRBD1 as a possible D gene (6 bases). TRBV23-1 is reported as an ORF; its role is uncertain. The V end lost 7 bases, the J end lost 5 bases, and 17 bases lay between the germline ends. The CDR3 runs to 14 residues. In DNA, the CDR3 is TGCGCCAGCATTGGGAAGGGGGGGGAGACTGAAGCTTTCTTT. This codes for CASIGKGGETEAFF.

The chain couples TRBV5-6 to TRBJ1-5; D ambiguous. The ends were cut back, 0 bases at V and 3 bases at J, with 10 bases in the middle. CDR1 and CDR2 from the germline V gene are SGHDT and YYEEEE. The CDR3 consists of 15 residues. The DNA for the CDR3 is TGTGCCAGCAGCTTGGTGGGCAGGTCCAATCAGCCCCAGCATTTT. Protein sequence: CASSLVGRSNQPQHF. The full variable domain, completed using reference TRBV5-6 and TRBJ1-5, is DAGVTQSPTHLIKTRGQQVTLRCSPKSGHDTVSWYQQALGQGPQFIFQYYEEEERQRGNFPDRFSGHQFPNYSSELNVNALLLGDSALYLCASSLVGRSNQPQHFGDGTRLSIL.

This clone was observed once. CDR3 residues: CASSRGGDIPEAFF. CDR3 coding DNA: TGTGCCAGCTCTCGGGGGGGAGATATTCCTGAAGCTTTCTTT. This chain uses TRBV2 with TRBJ1-1; D might be TRBD1 (5 bases). This CDR3 contains 14 residues. The V gene lost 8 bases and the J gene lost 6 bases, with 19 bases spanning the gap. The germline V gene has CDR1 SNHLY and CDR2 FYNNEI.

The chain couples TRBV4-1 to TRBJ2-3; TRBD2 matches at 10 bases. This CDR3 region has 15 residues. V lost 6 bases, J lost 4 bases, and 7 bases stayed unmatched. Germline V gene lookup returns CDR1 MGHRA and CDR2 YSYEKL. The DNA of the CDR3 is TGCGCCAGCAGTACCAGCGGGGGGGCGGCAGATACGCAGTATTTT. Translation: CASSTSGGAADTQYF.

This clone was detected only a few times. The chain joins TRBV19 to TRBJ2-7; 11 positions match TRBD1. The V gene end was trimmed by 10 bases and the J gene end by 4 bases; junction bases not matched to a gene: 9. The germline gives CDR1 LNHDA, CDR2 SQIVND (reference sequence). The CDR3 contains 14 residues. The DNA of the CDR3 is TGTGCCACCGGGCTGCGGGACAGGGGGTACGAGCAGTACTTC. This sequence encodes CATGLRDRGYEQYF.

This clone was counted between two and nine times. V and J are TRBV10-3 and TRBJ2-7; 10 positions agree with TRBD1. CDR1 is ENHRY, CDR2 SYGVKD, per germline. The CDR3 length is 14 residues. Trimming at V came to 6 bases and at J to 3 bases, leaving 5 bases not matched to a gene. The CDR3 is CAISGTGEHYEQYV. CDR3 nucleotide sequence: TGTGCCATCAGCGGGACAGGGGAGCACTACGAGCAGTACGTC.

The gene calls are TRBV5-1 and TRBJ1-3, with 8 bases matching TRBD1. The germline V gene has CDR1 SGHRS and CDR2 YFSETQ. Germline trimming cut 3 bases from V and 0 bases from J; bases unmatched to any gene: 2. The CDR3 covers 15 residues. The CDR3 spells CASSSTGGSGNTIYF. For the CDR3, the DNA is TGCGCCAGCAGCTCAACAGGGGGCTCTGGAAACACCATATATTTT.

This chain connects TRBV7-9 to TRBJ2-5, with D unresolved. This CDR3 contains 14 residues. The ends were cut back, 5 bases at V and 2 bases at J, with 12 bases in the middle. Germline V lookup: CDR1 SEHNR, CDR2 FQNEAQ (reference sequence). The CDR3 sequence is CASSLRTEQETQYF. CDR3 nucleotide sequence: TGTGCCAGCAGCCTCCGAACAGAACAAGAGACCCAGTACTTC.

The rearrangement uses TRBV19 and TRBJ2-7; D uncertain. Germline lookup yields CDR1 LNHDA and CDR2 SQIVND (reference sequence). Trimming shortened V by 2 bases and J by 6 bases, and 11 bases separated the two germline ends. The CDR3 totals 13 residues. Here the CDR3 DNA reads TGTGCCAGTAGTATAAGCCTGAGTGGCGAGCAGTACTTC. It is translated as CASSISLSGEQYF. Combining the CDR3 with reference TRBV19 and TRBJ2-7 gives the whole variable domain DGGITQSPKYLFRKEGQNVTLSCEQNLNHDAMYWYRQDPGQGLRLIYYSQIVNDFQKGDIAEGYSVSREKKESFPLTVTSAQKNPTAFYLCASSISLSGEQYFGPGTRLTVT.

The chain's CDR3 is CTSSQGLAGDRLDTDTQYF. In DNA form, the CDR3 reads TGCACCAGCAGCCAGGGACTAGCGGGGGACCGGCTCGACACAGATACGCAGTATTTT. This chain links TRBV1 with TRBJ2-3; TRBD2 is the table's D call and was not checked against the DNA. TRBV1 is annotated as a pseudogene. The CDR3 has 19 residues.

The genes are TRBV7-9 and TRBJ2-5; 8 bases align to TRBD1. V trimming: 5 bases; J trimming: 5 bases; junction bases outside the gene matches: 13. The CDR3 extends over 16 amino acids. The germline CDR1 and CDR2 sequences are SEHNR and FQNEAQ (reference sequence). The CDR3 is CASSTMSQGARETQYF. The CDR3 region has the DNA TGTGCCAGCAGCACCATGTCCCAGGGGGCACGGGAGACCCAGTACTTC.

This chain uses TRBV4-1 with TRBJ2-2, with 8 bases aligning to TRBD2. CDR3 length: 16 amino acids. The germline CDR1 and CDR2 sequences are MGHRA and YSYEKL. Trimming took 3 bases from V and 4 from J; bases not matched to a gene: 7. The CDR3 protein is CASSHQSGGFTGELFF. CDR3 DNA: TGCGCCAGCAGCCACCAGAGCGGGGGTTTCACCGGGGAGCTGTTTTTT.

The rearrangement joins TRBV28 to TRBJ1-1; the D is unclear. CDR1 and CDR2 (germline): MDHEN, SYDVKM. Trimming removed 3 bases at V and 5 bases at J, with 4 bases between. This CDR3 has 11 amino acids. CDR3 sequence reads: CASSFGTEAFF. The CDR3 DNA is TGTGCCAGCAGTTTCGGTACTGAAGCTTTCTTT. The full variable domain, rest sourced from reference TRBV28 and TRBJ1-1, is DVKVTQSSRYLVKRTGEKVFLECVQDMDHENMFWYRQDPGLGLRLIYFSYDVKMKEKGDIPEGYSVSREKKERFSLILESASTNQTSMYLCASSFGTEAFFGQGTRLTVV.

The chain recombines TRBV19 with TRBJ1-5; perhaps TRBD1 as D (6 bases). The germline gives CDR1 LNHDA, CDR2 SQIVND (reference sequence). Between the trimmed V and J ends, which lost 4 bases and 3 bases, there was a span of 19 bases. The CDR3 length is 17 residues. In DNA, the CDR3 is TGTGCCAGTAGTAGCCCATTTTCGGACAGAAACAATCAGCCCCAGCATTTT. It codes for CASSSPFSDRNNQPQHF.

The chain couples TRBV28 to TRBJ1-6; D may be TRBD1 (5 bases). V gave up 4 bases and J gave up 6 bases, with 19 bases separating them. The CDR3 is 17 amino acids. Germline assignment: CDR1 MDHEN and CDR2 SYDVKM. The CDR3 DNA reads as TGTGCCAGCAGTTACCCTGGGGCCCACCGAATTAATTCACCCCTCCACTTT. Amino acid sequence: CASSYPGAHRINSPLHF.

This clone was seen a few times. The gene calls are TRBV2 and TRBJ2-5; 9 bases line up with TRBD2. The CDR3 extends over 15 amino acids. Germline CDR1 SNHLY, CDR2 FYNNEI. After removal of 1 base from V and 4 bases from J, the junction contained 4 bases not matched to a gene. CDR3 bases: TGTGCCAGCAGTGAAGGGGCGGGGGGGGGAGAGACCCAGTACTTC. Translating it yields CASSEGAGGGETQYF.

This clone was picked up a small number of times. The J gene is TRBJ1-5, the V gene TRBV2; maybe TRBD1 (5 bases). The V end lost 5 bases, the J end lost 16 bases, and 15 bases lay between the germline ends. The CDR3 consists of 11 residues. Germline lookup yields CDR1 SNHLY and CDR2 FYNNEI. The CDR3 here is CASSTLGPRHF. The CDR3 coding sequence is TGTGCCAGCAGTACTCTGGGGCCTCGCCATTTT.

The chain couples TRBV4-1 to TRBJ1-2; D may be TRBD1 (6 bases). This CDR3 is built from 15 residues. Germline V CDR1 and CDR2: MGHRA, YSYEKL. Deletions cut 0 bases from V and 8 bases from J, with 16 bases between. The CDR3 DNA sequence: TGCGCCAGCAGCCAAGAAACCAGGGACATCCGAGGCTACACCTTC. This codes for CASSQETRDIRGYTF.

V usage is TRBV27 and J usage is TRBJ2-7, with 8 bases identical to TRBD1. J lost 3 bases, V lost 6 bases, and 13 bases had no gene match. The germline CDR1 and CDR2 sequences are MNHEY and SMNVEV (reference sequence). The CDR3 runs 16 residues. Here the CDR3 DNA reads TGTGCCAGCAGGCGAAGTCAGACAGGGGATAGCTACGAGCAGTACTTC. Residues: CASRRSQTGDSYEQYF.

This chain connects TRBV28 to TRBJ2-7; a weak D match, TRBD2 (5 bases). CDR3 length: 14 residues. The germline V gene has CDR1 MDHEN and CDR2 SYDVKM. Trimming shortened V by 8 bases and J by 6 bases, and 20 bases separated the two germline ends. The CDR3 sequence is CASAKLSGIGEQYV. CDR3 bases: TGTGCCAGCGCCAAGTTATCGGGGATAGGCGAGCAGTACGTC.